The sample holds a few counts of the clone carrying this T cell receptor (beta chain). Its antigen is unidentified. The source of the sample is a study of T-cell memory formation after mild COVID-19. Across the study: Largely donor-specific TCR clusters were found.

MiXCR, applied by TCRdb to the 5' RACE reads, yields one record per CDR3 protein. Here the sample spans about 310,000 distinct CDR3 sequences, around 15% being singletons. Study-level findings and limits: CD4/CD8 balance characterized clones contracting day 15 to 85, and CD4+ skew characterized later expanders. For contracting clones, CD4+ ones sat mainly in CM and EM, CD8+ in EMRA. Pre-infection memory held some responding clones, suggesting pre-existing cross-reactive T cells responded.

The CDR3 covers 14 residues. Trimming at V came to 5 bases and at J to 4 bases, leaving 5 bases not matched to a gene. Germline V lookup: CDR1 MNHEY, CDR2 SVGAGI. Sequenced input: PBMCs or a T cell subset sorted from them (not recorded which). The rearrangement uses TRBV6-5 and TRBJ1-5, with 7 bases that match TRBD1. The clonotype originates from a man aged 18-30 years who had mild COVID-19 (a few samples of this study predate the infection). Cell type and time point are not known. CDR3 in amino acids: CASSKLQGNQPQHF. For the CDR3, the DNA is TGTGCCAGCAGTAAACTACAGGGGAATCAGCCCCAGCATTTT.